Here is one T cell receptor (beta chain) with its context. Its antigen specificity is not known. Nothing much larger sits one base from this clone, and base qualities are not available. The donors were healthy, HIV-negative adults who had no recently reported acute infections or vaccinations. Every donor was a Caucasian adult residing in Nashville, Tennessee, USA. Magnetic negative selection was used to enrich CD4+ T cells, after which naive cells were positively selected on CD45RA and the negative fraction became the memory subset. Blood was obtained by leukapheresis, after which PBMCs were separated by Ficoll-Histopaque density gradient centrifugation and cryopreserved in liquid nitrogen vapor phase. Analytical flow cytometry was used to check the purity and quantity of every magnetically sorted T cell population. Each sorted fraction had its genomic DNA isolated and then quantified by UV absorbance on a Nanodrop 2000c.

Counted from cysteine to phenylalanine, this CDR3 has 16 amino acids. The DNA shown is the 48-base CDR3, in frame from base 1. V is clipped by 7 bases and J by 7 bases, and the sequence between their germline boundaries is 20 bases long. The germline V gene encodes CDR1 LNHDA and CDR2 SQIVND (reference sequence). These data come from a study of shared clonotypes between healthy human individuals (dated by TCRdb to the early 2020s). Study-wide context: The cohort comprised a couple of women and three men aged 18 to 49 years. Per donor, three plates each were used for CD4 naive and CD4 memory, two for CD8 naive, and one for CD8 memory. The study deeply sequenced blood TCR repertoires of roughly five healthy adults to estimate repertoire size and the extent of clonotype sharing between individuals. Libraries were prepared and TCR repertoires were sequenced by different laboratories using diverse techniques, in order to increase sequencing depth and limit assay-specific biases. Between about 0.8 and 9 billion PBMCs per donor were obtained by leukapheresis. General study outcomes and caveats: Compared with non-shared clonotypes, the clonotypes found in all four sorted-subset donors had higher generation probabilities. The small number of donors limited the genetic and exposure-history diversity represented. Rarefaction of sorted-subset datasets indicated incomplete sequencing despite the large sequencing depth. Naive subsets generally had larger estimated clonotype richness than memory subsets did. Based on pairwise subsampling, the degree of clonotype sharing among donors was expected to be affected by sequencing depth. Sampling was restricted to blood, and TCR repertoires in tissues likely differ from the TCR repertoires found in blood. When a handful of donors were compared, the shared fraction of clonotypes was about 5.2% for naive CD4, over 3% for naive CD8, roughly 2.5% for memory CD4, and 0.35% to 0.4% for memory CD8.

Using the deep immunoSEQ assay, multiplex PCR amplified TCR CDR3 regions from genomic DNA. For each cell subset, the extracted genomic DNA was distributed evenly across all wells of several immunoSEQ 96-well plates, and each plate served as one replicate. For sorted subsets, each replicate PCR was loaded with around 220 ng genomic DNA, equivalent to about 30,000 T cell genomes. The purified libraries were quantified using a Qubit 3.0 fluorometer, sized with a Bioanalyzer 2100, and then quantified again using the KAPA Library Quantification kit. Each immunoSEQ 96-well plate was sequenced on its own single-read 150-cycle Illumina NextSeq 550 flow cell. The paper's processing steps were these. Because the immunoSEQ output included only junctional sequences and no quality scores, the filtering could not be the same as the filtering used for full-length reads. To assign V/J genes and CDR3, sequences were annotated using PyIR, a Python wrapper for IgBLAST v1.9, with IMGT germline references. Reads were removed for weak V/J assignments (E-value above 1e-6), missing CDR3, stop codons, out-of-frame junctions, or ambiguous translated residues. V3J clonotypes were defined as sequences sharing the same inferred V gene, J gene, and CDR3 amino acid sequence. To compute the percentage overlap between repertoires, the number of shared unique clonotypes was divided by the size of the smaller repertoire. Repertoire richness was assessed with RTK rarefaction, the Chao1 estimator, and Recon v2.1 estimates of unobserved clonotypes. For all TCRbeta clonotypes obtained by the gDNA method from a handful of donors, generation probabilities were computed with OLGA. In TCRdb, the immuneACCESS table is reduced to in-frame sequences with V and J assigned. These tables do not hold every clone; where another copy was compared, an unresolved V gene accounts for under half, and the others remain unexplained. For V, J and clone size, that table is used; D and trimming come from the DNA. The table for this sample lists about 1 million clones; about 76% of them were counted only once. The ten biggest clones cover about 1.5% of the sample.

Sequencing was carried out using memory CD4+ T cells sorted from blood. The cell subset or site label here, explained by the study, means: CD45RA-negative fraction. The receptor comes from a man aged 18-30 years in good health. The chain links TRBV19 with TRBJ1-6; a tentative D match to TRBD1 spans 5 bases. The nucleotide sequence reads TGTGCCAGTAAAGGGGTGGAAGGGCTGACGAATTCACCCCTCCACTTT. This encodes CASKGVEGLTNSPLHF. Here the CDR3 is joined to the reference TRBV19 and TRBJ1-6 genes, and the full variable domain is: DGGITQSPKYLFRKEGQNVTLSCEQNLNHDAMYWYRQDPGQGLRLIYYSQIVNDFQKGDIAEGYSVSREKKESFPLTVTSAQKNPTAFYLCASKGVEGLTNSPLHFGNGTRLTVT.